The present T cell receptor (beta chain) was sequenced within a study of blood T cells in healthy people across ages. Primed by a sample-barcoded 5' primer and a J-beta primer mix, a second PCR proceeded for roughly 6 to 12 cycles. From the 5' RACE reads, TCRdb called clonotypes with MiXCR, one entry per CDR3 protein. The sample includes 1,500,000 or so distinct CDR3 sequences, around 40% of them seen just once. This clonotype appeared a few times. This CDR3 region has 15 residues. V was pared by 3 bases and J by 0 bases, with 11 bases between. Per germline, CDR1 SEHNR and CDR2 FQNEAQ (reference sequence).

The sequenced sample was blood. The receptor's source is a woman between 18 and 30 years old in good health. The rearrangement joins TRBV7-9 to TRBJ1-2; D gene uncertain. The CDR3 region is CASSFETRSNYGYTF. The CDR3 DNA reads TGTGCCAGCAGCTTCGAGACACGTTCTAACTATGGCTACACCTTC.